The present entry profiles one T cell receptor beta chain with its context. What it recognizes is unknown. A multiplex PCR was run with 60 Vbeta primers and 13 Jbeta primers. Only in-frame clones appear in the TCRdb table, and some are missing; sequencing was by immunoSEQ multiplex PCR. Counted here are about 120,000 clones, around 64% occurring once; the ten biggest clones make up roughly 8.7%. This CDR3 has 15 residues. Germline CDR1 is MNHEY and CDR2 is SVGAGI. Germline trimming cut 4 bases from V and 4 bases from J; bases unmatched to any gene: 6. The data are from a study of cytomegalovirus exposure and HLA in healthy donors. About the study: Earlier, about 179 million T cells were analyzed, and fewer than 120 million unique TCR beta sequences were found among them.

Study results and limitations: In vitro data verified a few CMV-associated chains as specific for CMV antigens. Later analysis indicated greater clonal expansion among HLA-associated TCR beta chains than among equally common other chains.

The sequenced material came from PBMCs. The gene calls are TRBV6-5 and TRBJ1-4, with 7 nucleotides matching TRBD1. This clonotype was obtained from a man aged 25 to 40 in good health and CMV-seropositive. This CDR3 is CASSSRQGFNEKLFF. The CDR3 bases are TGTGCCAGCAGTTCCCGACAGGGCTTTAATGAAAAACTGTTTTTT.